This T cell receptor (beta chain) was recorded in a study of response to subunit inactivated influenza vaccine. Whole-study findings and limits: There was a suggestion from the authors that each seasonal influenza vaccination recruits few new T cells.

A note on this clonotype: Its matching antigen is unknown.

The germline CDR1 and CDR2 sequences are SGHTA and FQGNSA. The CDR3 loop spans 14 amino acids. V shed 0 bases and J shed 6 bases, with 8 bases lying between them. MiXCR was run by TCRdb on the RT-PCR reads, yielding one entry per CDR3 protein. The repertoire holds about 580,000 distinct CDR3 sequences, with about 15% as singletons. The chain combines TRBV7-2 with TRBJ2-2, with D perhaps matching TRBD1 or TRBD2 (5 bases each). The source was PBMCs from blood, collected approximately 12 days after vaccination. This TCR derives from a middle-aged man who received an inactivated influenza vaccine. CDR3 nucleotide sequence: TGTGCCAGCAGCTTAGCCCGAGGGGCCGGGGAGCTGTTTTTT. This codes for CASSLARGAGELFF. Complete variable domain (other parts from reference TRBV7-2 and TRBJ2-2): GAGVSQSPSNKVTEKGKDVELRCDPISGHTALYWYRQSLGQGLEFLIYFQGNSAPDKSGLPSDRFSAERTGGSVSTLTIQRTQQEDSAVYLCASSLARGAGELFFGEGSRLTVL.